This T cell receptor (beta chain) comes out of a study of T cell responses to AZD1222 COVID-19 vaccine. Study-level points and caveats: Repertoires were obtained only post-peak T cell response. Among spike-specific TCRs, nearly half reportedly target unmutated variant regions. Elevations in Spike-specific TCR breadth and depth followed administration of two AZD1222 doses.

The CDR3 is 14 residues long. Germline V gene lookup returns CDR1 SGHRS and CDR2 YFSETQ. V lost 5 bases to trimming and J lost 2 bases, with 11 bases between them. TCRdb's copy holds only in-frame clones and misses some; the assay was immunoSEQ multiplex PCR. The sample holds about 84,000 clones, roughly 85% seen once. Whether given at about 4 or about 12 weeks, second doses were pooled. Comment on this clone: The antigen remains undetermined.

The J gene is TRBJ1-5, the V gene TRBV5-1; D remains ambiguous. The sequence was collected from an adult who received the AZD1222 COVID-19 vaccine. Here the sequenced sample was peripheral blood, taken 28 days after the second AZD1222 dose. This chain's CDR3 is CASSPDGGNQPQHF. In nucleotides, the CDR3 is TGCGCCAGCAGTCCCGACGGAGGCAATCAGCCCCAGCATTTT.